This T cell receptor (beta chain) was identified in a study of blood T cell repertoires in COVID-19. The sample holds a few counts of this clone. Germline CDR1 and CDR2: MNHEY and SVGEGT. V lost 6 bases, J lost 2 bases, and 13 bases lay in between. This CDR3 has 14 amino acids. The table came from immunoSEQ multiplex PCR; TCRdb's copy has only in-frame clones and leaves some out. Of 200,000 to 250,000 clones listed, 70% to 90% are singletons. The J gene is TRBJ1-2, the V gene TRBV6-2 or TRBV6-3; a weak D match, TRBD1 (5 bases). This TCR derives from a woman aged 40 to 55 who had recovered from COVID-19. Sequenced: peripheral blood. CDR3 nucleotides: TGTGCCAGCAGCCCGCAGGGTACGAACTATGGCTACACCTTC. It codes for CASSPQGTNYGYTF.